Below are 2 T cell receptor beta chains sequenced from a single sample in a study of cytomegalovirus exposure and HLA in healthy donors. The protocol was immunoSEQ multiplex PCR, while the TCRdb copy is restricted to in-frame clones and leaves out a portion. The sample consists of around 300,000 clones, about 86% of them appearing once. Sequenced sample: PBMCs. These receptors were collected from a woman aged 18-29 years in good health and CMV-seronegative.

This chain joins TRBV7-2 and TRBJ1-1, with D possibly matching TRBD1 (5 bases). This CDR3 contains 16 residues. Germline V gene data show CDR1 as SGHTA and CDR2 as FQGNSA. Trimming cost V 4 bases and J 0 bases, with 15 bases left between them. CDR3 protein: CASSYGGTAMNTEAFF. The CDR3 coding sequence is TGTGCCAGCAGCTACGGGGGGACGGCCATGAACACTGAAGCTTTCTTT.

The genes are TRBV6-1 and TRBJ2-7, with TRBD2 identical over 10 bases. The CDR3 is 14 residues long. Germline V gene data show CDR1 as MNHNS and CDR2 as SASEGT. Trimming removed 2 bases from V and 6 bases from J; junction bases left unmatched: 4. This chain's CDR3 is CASSESSGRVEQYF. The CDR3 DNA sequence: TGTGCCAGCAGTGAATCTAGCGGGAGAGTCGAGCAGTACTTC.